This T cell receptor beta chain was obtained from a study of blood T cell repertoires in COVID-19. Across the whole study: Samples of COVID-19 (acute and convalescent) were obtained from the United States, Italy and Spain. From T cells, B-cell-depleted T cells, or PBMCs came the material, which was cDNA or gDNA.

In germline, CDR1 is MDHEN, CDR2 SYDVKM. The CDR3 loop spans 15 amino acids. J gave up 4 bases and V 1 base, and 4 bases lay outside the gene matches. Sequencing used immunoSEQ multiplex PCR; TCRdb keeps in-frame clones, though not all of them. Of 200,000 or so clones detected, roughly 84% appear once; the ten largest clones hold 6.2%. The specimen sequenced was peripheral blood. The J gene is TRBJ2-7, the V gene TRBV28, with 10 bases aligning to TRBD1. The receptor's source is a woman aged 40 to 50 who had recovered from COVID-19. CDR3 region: CASSLFGTGAYEQYF. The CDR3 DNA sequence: TGTGCCAGCAGTTTATTCGGGACAGGGGCGTACGAGCAGTACTTC.